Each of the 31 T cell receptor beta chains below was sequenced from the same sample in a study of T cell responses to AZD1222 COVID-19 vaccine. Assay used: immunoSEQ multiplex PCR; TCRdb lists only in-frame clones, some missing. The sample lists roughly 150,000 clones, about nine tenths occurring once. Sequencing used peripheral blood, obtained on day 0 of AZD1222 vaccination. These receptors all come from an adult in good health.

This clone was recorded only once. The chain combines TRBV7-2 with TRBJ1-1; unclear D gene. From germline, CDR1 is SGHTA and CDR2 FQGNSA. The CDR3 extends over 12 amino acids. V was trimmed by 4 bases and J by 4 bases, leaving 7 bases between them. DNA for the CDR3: TGTGCCAGCAGCTCACAGAGCACTGAAGCTTTCTTT. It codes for CASSSQSTEAFF. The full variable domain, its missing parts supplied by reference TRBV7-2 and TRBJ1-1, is GAGVSQSPSNKVTEKGKDVELRCDPISGHTALYWYRQSLGQGLEFLIYFQGNSAPDKSGLPSDRFSAERTGGSVSTLTIQRTQQEDSAVYLCASSSQSTEAFFGQGTRLTVV.

CDR3 residues: CASSVGRGYNSPLHF. The CDR3 DNA sequence: TGTGCCAGCAGCGTAGGCAGGGGTTATAATTCACCCCTCCACTTT. The chain has TRBV9 and TRBJ1-6, with TRBD1 as a possible D gene (6 bases). V gave up 0 bases and J gave up 4 bases, with 8 bases separating them. The germline V gene encodes CDR1 SGDLS and CDR2 YYNGEE. The CDR3 extends over 15 amino acids.

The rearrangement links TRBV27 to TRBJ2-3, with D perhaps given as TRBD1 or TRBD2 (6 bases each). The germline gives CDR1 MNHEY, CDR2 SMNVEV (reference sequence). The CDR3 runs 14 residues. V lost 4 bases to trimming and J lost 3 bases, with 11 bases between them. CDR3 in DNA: TGTGCCAGCAGTTATAGGGGGAGGACAGATACGCAGTATTTT. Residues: CASSYRGRTDTQYF.

The CDR3 bases are TGTGCCATCAGTGAATACCCCATCACTAGCGGGAGTACAGATACGCAGTATTTT. It is translated as CAISEYPITSGSTDTQYF. The chain joins TRBV10-3 to TRBJ2-3; the match to TRBD2 covers 11 bases. Trimming took 3 bases from V and 3 from J; bases not matched to a gene: 11. From germline, CDR1 is ENHRY and CDR2 SYGVKD. The CDR3 consists of 18 residues.

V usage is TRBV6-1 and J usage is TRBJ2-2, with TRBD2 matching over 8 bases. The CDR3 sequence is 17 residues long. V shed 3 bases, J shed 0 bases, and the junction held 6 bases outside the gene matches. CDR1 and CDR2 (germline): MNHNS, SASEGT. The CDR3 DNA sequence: TGTGCCAGCAGTGATTCGAGCGGGGGAGCGAACACCGGGGAGCTGTTTTTT. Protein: CASSDSSGGANTGELFF.

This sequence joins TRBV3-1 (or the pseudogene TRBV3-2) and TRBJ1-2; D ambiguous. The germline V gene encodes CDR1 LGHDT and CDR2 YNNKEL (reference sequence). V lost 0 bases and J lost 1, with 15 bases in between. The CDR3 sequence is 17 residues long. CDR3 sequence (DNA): TGTGCCAGCAGCCAAGATTATGATCGGGGATTTAACTATGGCTACACCTTC. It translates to CASSQDYDRGFNYGYTF.

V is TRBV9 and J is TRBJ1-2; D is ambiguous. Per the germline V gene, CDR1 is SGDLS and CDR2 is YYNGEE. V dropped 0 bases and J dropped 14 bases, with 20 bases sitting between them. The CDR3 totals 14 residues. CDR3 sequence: CASSVDPDPLHLTF. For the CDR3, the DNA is TGTGCCAGCAGCGTAGATCCAGACCCTTTGCACTTGACCTTC.

For the CDR3, the DNA is TGTGCCAGCAGCTTGGCAGGACTAGCGGGAGGGCCTACCGGGGAGCTGTTTTTT. Translation: CASSLAGLAGGPTGELFF. V gene TRBV5-4 combines with J gene TRBJ2-2, with 15 positions matching TRBD2. This CDR3 contains 18 residues. After removal of 0 bases from V and 5 bases from J, the junction contained 5 bases not matched to a gene. Germline V gene lookup returns CDR1 SGHNT and CDR2 YYREEE (reference sequence).

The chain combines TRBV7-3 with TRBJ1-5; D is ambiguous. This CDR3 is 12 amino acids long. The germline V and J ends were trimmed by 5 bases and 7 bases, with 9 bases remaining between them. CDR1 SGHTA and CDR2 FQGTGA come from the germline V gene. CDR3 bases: TGTGCCAGCAGCGACGTGGGACAGCCCCAGCATTTT. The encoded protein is CASSDVGQPQHF.

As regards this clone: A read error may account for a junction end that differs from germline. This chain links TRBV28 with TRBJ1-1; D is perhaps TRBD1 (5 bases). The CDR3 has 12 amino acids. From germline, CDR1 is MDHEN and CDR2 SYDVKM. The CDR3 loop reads CASRPTGGAGNF. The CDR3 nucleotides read TGTGCCAGCAGGCCAACCGGAGGCGCAGGGAACTTT. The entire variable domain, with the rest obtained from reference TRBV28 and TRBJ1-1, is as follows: DVKVTQSSRYLVKRTGEKVFLECVQDMDHENMFWYRQDPGLGLRLIYFSYDVKMKEKGDIPEGYSVSREKKERFSLILESASTNQTSMYLCASRPTGGAGNFGQGTRLTVV.

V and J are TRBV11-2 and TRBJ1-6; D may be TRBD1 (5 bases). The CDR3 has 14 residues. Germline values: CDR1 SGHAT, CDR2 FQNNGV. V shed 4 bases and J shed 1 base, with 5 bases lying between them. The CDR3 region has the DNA TGTGCCAGCAGCTCAGGGTCCTATAATTCACCCCTCCACTTT. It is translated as CASSSGSYNSPLHF.

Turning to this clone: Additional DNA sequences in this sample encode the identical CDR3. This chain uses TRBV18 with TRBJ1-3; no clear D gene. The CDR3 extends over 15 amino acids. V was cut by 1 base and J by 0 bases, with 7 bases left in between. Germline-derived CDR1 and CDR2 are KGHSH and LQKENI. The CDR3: CASSPLGGSGNTIYF. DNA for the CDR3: TGTGCCAGCTCACCACTCGGTGGCTCTGGAAACACCATATATTTT.

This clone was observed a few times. CDR3 in DNA: TGCGCCAGCAGTGAGACAAGGGGGAACACTGAAGCTTTCTTT. Translating it yields CASSETRGNTEAFF. The chain recombines TRBV10-1 with TRBJ1-1, with D maybe TRBD1 (5 bases). V lost 2 bases, J lost 1 base, and 8 bases lay in between. The CDR3 runs 14 residues. Per the germline V gene, CDR1 is WNHNN and CDR2 is SYGVQD (reference sequence).

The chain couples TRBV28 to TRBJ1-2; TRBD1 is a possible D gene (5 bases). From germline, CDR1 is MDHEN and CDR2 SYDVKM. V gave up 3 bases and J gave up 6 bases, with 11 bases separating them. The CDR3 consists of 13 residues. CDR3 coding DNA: TGTGCCAGCAGTTTTTTTGGGGCGCATGGCTACACCTTC. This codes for CASSFFGAHGYTF.

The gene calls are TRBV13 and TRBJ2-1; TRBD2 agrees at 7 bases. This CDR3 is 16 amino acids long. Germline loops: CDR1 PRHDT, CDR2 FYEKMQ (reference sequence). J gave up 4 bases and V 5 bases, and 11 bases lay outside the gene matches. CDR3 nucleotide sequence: TGTGCCAGCAGCCTAATCAGGGAGGGGATATACAATGAGCAGTTCTTC. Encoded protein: CASSLIREGIYNEQFF.

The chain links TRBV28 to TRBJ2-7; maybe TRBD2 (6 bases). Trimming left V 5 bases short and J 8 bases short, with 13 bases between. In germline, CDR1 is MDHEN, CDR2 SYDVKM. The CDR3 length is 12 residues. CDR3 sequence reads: CASSPPRGKQYF. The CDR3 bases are TGTGCCAGCAGTCCCCCCCGGGGGAAGCAGTACTTC.

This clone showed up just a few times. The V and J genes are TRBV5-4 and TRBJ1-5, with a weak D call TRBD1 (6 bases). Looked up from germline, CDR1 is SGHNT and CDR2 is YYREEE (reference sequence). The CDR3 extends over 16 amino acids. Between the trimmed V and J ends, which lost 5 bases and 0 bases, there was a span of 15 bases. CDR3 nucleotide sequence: TGTGCCAGCAGTTTTGGGGGGGGCGATAGCAATCAGCCCCAGCATTTT. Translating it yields CASSFGGGDSNQPQHF.

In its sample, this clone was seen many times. The chain's CDR3 is CASATGGDTGELFF. In nucleotides, the CDR3 is TGTGCCAGTGCGACAGGGGGGGACACCGGGGAGCTGTTTTTT. The chain links TRBV25-1 to TRBJ2-2; 9 bases line up with TRBD1. V dropped 9 bases and J dropped 3; count of bases not matched to a gene: 5. Per the germline V gene, CDR1 is MGHDK and CDR2 is SYGVNS. This CDR3 comprises 14 residues.

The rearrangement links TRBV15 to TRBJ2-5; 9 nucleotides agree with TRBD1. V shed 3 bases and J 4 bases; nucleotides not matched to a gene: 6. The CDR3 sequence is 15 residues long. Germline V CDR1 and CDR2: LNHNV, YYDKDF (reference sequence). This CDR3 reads CATSSYTGGTETQYF. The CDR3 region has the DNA TGTGCCACCAGCAGCTATACAGGGGGCACAGAGACCCAGTACTTC.

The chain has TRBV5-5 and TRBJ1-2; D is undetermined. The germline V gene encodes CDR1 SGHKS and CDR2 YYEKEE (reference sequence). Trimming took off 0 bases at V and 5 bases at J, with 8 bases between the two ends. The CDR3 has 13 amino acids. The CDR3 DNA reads TGTGCCAGCAGCTTGGGCAGTCAATATGGCTACACCTTC. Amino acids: CASSLGSQYGYTF.

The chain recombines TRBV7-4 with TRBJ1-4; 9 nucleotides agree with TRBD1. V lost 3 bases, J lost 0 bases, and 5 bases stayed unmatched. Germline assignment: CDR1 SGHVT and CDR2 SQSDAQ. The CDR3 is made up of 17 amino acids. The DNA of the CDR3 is TGTGCCAGCAGCTTCCCGGGACAGGGAACAACTAATGAAAAACTGTTTTTT. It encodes CASSFPGQGTTNEKLFF.

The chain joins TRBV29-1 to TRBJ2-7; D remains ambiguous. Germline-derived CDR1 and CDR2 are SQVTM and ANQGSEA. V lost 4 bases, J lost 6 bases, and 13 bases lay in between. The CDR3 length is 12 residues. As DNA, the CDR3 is TGCAGCGTTGTGACCCTGTTGAGCGAGCAGTACTTC. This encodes CSVVTLLSEQYF.

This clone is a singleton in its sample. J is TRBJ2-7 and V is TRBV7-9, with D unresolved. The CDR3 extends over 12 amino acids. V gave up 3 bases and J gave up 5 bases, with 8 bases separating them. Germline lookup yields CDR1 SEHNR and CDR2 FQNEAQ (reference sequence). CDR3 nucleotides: TGTGCCAGCAGCTTGTTGGTCGACGAGCAGTACTTC. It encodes CASSLLVDEQYF.

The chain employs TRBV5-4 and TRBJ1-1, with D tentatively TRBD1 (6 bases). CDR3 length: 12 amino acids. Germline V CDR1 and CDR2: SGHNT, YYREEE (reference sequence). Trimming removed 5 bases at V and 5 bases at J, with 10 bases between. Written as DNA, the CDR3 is TGTGCCAGCAGACAACAGGGAACTGAAGCTTTCTTT. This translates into CASRQQGTEAFF. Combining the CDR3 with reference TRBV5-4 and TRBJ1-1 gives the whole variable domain ETGVTQSPTHLIKTRGQQVTLRCSSQSGHNTVSWYQQALGQGPQFIFQYYREEENGRGNFPPRFSGLQFPNYSSELNVNALELDDSALYLCASRQQGTEAFFGQGTRLTVV.

CDR3 bases: TGTGCCACCAGTGCCCTTAGGACTAGCGGTAGGTACAATGAGCAGTTCTTC. It translates to CATSALRTSGRYNEQFF. The chain links TRBV24-1 to TRBJ2-1; 10 bases are shared with TRBD2. The length of the CDR3 is 17 residues. The V segment lost 5 bases and the J segment 4 bases; nucleotides outside the gene matches: 10. The germline gives CDR1 KGHDR, CDR2 SFDVKD.

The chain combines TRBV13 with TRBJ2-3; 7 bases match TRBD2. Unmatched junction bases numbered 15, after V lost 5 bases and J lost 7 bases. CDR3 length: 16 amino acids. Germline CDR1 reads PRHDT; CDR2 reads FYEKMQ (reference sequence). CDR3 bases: TGTGCCAGCAGCCCAAGGGGACTAACCCGACTAAATACGCAGTATTTT. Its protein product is CASSPRGLTRLNTQYF.

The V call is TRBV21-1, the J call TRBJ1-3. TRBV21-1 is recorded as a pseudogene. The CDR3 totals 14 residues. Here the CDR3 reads CARKRGDSGNTIYF. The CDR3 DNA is TGTGCCAGGAAACGGGGTGACTCTGGAAACACCATATATTTT.

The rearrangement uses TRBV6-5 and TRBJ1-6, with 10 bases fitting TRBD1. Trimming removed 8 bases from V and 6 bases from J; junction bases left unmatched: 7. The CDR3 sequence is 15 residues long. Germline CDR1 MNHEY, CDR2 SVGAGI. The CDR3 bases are TGTGCCAGCGAGTTCCGGGACAGGGGTAATTCACCCCTCCACTTT. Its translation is CASEFRDRGNSPLHF.

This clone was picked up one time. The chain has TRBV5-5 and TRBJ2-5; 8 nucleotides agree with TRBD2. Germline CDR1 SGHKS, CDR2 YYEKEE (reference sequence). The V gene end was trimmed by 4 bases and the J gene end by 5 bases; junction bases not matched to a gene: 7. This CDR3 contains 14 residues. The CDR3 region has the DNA TGTGCCAGCAGCGCTACTAGCGGTTGGGAGACCCAGTACTTC. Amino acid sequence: CASSATSGWETQYF.

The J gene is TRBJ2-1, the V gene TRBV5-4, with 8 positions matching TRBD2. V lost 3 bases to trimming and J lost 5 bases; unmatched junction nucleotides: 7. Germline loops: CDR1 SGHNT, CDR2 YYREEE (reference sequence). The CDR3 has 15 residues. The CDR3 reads CASSSVGGGNNEQFF. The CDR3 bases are TGTGCCAGCAGCTCGGTGGGCGGGGGGAACAATGAGCAGTTCTTC.

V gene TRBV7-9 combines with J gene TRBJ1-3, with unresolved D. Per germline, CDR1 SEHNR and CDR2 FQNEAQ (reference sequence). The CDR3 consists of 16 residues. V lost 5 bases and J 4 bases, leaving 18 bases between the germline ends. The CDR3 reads CASSLPGSLGGNTIYF. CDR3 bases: TGTGCCAGCAGCCTACCCGGTTCCCTAGGAGGAAACACCATATATTTT.